The entry below gives a single T cell receptor (beta chain) sequence along with its context. Its antigen is unidentified. Within the sample, other DNA sequences also encode this same CDR3. The data were obtained in a study of beta chain features in type 1 diabetes. Looking at the study overall: All samples combined gave about 100 million sorted cells for examination.

This CDR3 contains 12 residues. The V gene's germline CDR1 is SGHTA and CDR2 FQGNSA. Trimming took 5 bases from V and 2 from J, leaving 7 bases between them. Of the isolated RNA, all was reverse transcribed, and so the sequenced material was expressed TCRB transcripts. The repertoire was sequenced with immunoSEQ multiplex PCR; TCRdb's copy has only in-frame clones and lacks some. Here the sample spans roughly 150,000 clones, 7.8% being singletons. Broader study findings: A possible short-template PCR bias applies equally to patients and controls. Patients with Type 1 diabetes showed moderately but significantly shorter TCRB CDR3s in all four CD4+ subsets. Cells with high TCR expression could be over-represented when cDNA is sequenced. Healthy donors had naive, central memory and Treg TCRB repertoires that appeared less similar than those seen among patients.

What was sequenced was central memory CD4+ T cells from blood. The rearrangement joins TRBV7-2 to TRBJ2-7, with no clear D. The sequence was collected from a middle-aged woman with type 1 diabetes. CDR3 coding DNA: TGTGCCAGCAGCGATCGGGCCTACGAGCAGTACTTC. It specifies CASSDRAYEQYF. The whole variable domain, remainder taken from reference TRBV7-2 and TRBJ2-7, is GAGVSQSPSNKVTEKGKDVELRCDPISGHTALYWYRQSLGQGLEFLIYFQGNSAPDKSGLPSDRFSAERTGGSVSTLTIQRTQQEDSAVYLCASSDRAYEQYFGPGTRLTVT.